This T cell receptor (beta chain) stems from a study of CD8 T cells in ankylosing spondylitis. TCRdb fed the 5' RACE reads into MiXCR, producing one record per CDR3 protein. The repertoire has about 100,000 distinct CDR3 sequences, approximately 25% of them found once; the top ten carry around an eighth. Trimming cost V 5 bases and J 6 bases, with 21 bases left between them. The CDR3 is 16 amino acids. This clonotype was seen only a few times. The chain employs TRBV12-3 or TRBV12-4 and TRBJ2-3; possible D gene TRBD2, 5 bases. This TCR was sampled from a male donor with ankylosing spondylitis. Sequenced: synovial fluid, either unsorted or a sorted T cell fraction (not recorded which). In DNA form, the CDR3 reads TGTGCCAGCAGTCTCCACCTTGGAGCGGTAGGGGATACGCAGTATTTT. As protein: CASSLHLGAVGDTQYF.